This TCR beta chain was profiled in a study of T-cell reconstitution after alpha-beta-depleted transplantation in children. Regarding the study as a whole: T-cell numbers and diversity, one year after transplant, stemmed largely from T cells that were newly produced. It was reported that alpha-beta T cells came from several hundred expanded graft clones (about two months after transplant). Surviving recipient cells, namely T cells and thymic progenitors, were the source of high day-60 TCRbeta diversity in some patients.

Comments on this clonotype: Its specificity is not known.

Germline V gene sequence: CDR1 SEHNR, CDR2 FQNEAQ (reference sequence). The CDR3 spans 15 residues. Trimming stripped 4 bases from V and 2 bases from J, with 12 bases between. Preparation of the TCRbeta library used unique molecular identifiers. TCRdb ran MiXCR on the PCR reads and lists one entry per CDR3 protein. This sample has 780,000 or so distinct CDR3 sequences, with roughly 16% found just once. The V call is TRBV7-9, the J call TRBJ1-3; unclear D gene. Sample: PBMCs, mostly from graft donor cells, taken 360 days after TCRalphabeta/CD19-depleted stem cell transplant. The TCR comes from a male patient younger than 18 who had a stem cell transplant for acute lymphoblastic leukemia, so the T cells may come from the graft donor. The CDR3 bases are TGTGCCAGCAGCTATGCCTGGGGAACTGGAAACACCATATATTTT. Its protein product is CASSYAWGTGNTIYF.